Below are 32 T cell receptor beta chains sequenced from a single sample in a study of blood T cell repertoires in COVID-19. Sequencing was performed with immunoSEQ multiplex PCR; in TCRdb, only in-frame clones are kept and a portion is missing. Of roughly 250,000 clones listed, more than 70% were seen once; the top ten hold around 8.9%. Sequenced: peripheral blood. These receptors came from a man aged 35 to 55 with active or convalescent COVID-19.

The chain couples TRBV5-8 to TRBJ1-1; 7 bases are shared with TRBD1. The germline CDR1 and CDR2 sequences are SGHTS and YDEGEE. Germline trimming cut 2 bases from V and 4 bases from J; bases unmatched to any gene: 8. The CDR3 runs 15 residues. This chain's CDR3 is CASSFVGQMITEAFF. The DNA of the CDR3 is TGTGCCAGCAGCTTCGTGGGACAGATGATCACTGAAGCTTTCTTT.

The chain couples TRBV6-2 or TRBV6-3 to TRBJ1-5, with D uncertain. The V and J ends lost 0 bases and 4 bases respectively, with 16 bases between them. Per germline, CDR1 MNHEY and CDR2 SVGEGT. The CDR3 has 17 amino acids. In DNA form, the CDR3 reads TGTGCCAGCAGTTACTCTACGGCAGGAGACTATAATCAGCCCCAGCATTTT. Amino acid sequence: CASSYSTAGDYNQPQHF.

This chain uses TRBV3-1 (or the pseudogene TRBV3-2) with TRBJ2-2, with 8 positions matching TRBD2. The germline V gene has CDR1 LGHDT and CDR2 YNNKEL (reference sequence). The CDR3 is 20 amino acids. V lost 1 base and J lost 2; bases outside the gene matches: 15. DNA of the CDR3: TGTGCCAGCAGCCAAGTCCGCGGGGGGCGACGGAAAACTAACACCGGGGAGCTGTTTTTT. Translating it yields CASSQVRGGRRKTNTGELFF.

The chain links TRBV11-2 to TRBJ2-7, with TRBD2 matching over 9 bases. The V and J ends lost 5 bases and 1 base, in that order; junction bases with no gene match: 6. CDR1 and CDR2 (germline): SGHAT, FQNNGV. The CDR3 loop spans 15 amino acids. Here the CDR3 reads CASSLGLAQSYEQYF. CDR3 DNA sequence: TGTGCCAGCAGCCTCGGACTAGCGCAATCCTACGAGCAGTACTTC.

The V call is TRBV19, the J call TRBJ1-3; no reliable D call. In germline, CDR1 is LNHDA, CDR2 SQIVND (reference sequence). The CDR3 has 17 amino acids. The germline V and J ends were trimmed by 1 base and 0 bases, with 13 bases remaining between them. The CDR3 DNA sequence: TGTGCCAGTAGTATAGGAGGGTCCATATACTCTGGAAACACCATATATTTT. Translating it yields CASSIGGSIYSGNTIYF.

The CDR3 loop reads CASSIDSTGATLVGGYTF. In nucleotides, the CDR3 is TGTGCCAGTAGTATAGATTCGACAGGGGCTACGCTAGTTGGTGGCTACACCTTC. The rearrangement joins TRBV19 to TRBJ1-2; TRBD1 agrees at 8 bases. With V trimmed by 0 bases and J by 7 bases, 16 bases remained unmatched. This CDR3 region has 18 residues. The germline V gene has CDR1 LNHDA and CDR2 SQIVND (reference sequence).

This chain's CDR3 is CASSYSGTTGNTIYF. DNA of the CDR3: TGTGCCAGCAGTTACTCAGGGACTACTGGAAACACCATATATTTT. The chain is built from TRBV6-6 and TRBJ1-3; TRBD1 might be the D (5 bases). Per the germline V gene, CDR1 is MNHNY and CDR2 is SVGAGI (reference sequence). CDR3 length equals 15 residues. The germline V and J ends were trimmed by 0 bases and 2 bases, with 8 bases remaining between them.

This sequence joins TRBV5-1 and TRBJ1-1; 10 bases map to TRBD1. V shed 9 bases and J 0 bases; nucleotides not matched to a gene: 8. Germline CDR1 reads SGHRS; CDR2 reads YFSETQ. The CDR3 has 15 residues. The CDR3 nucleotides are TGCGCCACCTCCCGGGGACAGGGGATGAACACTGAAGCTTTCTTT. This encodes CATSRGQGMNTEAFF.

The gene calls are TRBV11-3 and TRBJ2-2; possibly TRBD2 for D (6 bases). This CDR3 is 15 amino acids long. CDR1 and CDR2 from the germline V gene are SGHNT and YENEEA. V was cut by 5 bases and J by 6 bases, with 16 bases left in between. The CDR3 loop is CASSAGGLLAGELFF. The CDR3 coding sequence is TGTGCCAGCAGCGCCGGCGGACTACTGGCCGGGGAGCTGTTTTTT. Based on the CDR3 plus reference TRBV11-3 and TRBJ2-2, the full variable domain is EAGVVQSPRYKIIEKKQPVAFWCNPISGHNTLYWYLQNLGQGPELLIRYENEEAVDDSQLPKDRFSAERLKGVDSTLKIQPAELGDSAVYLCASSAGGLLAGELFFGEGSRLTVL.

The CDR3 here is CASSLPRGLSQPQHF. The CDR3 nucleotides are TGTGCCAGCAGTTTACCCAGGGGGCTGAGTCAGCCCCAGCATTTT. The chain uses TRBV28 and TRBJ1-5; TRBD1 agrees at 8 bases. The CDR3 runs 15 residues. Losses at the gene ends were 2 bases for V and 6 bases for J; bases not matched to a gene: 6. The germline CDR1 and CDR2 sequences are MDHEN and SYDVKM.

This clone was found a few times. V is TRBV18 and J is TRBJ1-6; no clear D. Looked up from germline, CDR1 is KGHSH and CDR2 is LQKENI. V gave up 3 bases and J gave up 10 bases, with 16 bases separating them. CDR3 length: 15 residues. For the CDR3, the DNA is TGTGCCAGCTCACCCGGCTCCGGCCGGGGATCACCCCTCCACTTT. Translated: CASSPGSGRGSPLHF.

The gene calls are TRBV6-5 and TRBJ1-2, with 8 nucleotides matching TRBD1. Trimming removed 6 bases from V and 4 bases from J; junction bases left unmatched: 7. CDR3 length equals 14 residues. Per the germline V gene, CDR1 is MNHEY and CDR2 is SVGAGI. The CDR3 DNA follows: TGTGCCAGCAGACGGCAGGGGGCAGGCTATGGCTACACCTTC. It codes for CASRRQGAGYGYTF.

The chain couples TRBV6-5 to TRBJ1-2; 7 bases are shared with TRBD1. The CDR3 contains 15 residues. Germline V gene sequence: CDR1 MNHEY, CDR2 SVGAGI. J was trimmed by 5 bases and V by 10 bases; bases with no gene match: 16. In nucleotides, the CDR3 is TGTGCCATCAATACTCGGGACAGTAATTTATATGGCTACACCTTC. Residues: CAINTRDSNLYGYTF.

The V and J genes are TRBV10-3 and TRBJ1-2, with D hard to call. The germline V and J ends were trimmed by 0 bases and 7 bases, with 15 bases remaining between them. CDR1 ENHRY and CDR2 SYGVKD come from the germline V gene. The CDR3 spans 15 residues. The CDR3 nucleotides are TGTGCCATCAGTGAGTCGAGAGTTACTTCCTCTGGCTACACCTTC. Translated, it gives CAISESRVTSSGYTF.

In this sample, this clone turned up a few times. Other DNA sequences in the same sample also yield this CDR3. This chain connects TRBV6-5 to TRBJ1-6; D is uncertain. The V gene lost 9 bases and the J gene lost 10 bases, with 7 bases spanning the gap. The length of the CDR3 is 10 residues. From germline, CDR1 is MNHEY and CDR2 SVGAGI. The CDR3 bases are TGTGCCAGTGGGCTGTCACCCCTCCACTTT. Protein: CASGLSPLHF.

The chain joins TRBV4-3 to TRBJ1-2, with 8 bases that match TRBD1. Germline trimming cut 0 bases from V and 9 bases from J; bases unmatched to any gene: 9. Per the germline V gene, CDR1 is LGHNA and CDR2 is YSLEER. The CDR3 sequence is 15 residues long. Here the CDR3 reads CASSQDHGTGLRYTF. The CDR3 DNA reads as TGCGCCAGCAGCCAAGACCACGGGACAGGACTACGCTACACCTTC.

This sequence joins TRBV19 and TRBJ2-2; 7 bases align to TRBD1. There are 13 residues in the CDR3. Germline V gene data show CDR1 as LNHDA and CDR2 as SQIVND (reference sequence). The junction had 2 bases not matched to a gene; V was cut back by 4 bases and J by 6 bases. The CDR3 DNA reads TGTGCCAGTAGTACGACAGGGCCCGGGGAGCTGTTTTTT. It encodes CASSTTGPGELFF. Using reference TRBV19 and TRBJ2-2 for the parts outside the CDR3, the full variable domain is DGGITQSPKYLFRKEGQNVTLSCEQNLNHDAMYWYRQDPGQGLRLIYYSQIVNDFQKGDIAEGYSVSREKKESFPLTVTSAQKNPTAFYLCASSTTGPGELFFGEGSRLTVL.

The chain's CDR3 is CAWSPGALRSGNTIYF. The DNA of the CDR3 is TGTGCCTGGAGCCCAGGGGCGCTACGGTCTGGAAACACCATATATTTT. V usage is TRBV30 and J usage is TRBJ1-3, with a possible D match to TRBD1 (6 bases). CDR3 length equals 16 residues. In germline, CDR1 is GTSNPN, CDR2 SVGIG (reference sequence). V lost 3 bases and J lost 1, with 16 bases in between.

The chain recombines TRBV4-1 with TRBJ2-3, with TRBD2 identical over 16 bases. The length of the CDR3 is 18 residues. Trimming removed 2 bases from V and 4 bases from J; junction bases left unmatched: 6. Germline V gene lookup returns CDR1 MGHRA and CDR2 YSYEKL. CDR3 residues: CASSQHGTSGGASDTQYF. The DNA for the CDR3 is TGCGCCAGCAGCCAACACGGGACTAGCGGGGGGGCATCAGATACGCAGTATTTT.

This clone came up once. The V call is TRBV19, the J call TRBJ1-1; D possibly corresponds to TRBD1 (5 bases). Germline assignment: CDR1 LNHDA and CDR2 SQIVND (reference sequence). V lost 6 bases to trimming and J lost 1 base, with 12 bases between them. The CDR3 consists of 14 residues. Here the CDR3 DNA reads TGTGCCAGTAGCATCGGGGGGGGGAACACTGAAGCTTTCTTT. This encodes CASSIGGGNTEAFF. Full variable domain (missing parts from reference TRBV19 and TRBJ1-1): DGGITQSPKYLFRKEGQNVTLSCEQNLNHDAMYWYRQDPGQGLRLIYYSQIVNDFQKGDIAEGYSVSREKKESFPLTVTSAQKNPTAFYLCASSIGGGNTEAFFGQGTRLTVV.

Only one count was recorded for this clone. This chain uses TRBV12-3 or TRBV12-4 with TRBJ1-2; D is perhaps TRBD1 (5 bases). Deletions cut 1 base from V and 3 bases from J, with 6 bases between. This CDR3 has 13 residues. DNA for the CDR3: TGTGCCAGCAGTTTAGGGACATACTATGGCTACACCTTC. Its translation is CASSLGTYYGYTF.

DNA of the CDR3: TGTGCCAGCAGTGAATCTACAGCCCGGGGTGGACAGCCCCAGCATTTT. The encoded protein is CASSESTARGGQPQHF. This chain joins TRBV25-1 and TRBJ1-5; D remains ambiguous. The CDR3 extends over 16 amino acids. V lost 1 base and J lost 7, with 17 bases in between. Germline values: CDR1 MGHDK, CDR2 SYGVNS.

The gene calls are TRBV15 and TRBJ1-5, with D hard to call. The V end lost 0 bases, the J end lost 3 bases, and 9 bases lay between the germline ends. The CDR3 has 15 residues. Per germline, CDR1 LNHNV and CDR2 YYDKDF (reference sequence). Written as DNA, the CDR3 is TGTGCCACCAGCAGAGAGAGGCTCCCCAATCAGCCCCAGCATTTT. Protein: CATSRERLPNQPQHF.

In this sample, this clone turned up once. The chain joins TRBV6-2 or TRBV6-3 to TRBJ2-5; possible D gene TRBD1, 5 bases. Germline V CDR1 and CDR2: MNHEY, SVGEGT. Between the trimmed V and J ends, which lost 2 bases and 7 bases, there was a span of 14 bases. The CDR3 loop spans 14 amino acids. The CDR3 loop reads CASSYGWDRGTQYF. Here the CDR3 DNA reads TGTGCCAGCAGTTACGGGTGGGATAGGGGGACCCAGTACTTC.

CDR3 sequence reads: CASRLGQALEAFF. As DNA, the CDR3 is TGTGCCAGCAGGCTAGGACAGGCTCTTGAAGCTTTCTTT. The J gene is TRBJ1-1, the V gene TRBV6-5, with TRBD1 matching over 7 bases. The CDR3 covers 13 residues. J lost 7 bases, V lost 6 bases, and 8 bases had no gene match. The germline CDR1 and CDR2 sequences are MNHEY and SVGAGI.

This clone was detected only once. CDR3 nucleotide sequence: TGTGCCAGCAGTTGGGAGGGCTGGGGTAATTCACCCCTCCACTTT. It encodes CASSWEGWGNSPLHF. This rearrangement joins TRBV6-5 to TRBJ1-6, with D hard to call. V shed 4 bases and J shed 6 bases, with 13 bases lying between them. The V gene's germline CDR1 is MNHEY and CDR2 SVGAGI. The CDR3 length is 15 residues.

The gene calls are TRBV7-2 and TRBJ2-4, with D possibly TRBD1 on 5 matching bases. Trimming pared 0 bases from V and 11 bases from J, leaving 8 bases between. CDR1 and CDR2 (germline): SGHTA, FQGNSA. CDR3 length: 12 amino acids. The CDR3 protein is CASSLASGFQYF. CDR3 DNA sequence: TGTGCCAGCAGCTTAGCGTCAGGGTTTCAGTACTTC.

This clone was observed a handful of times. The CDR3 DNA reads TGTGCCAGCAGCCACAGTCCTAATCAGCCCCAGCATTTT. Translating gives CASSHSPNQPQHF. The J gene is TRBJ1-5, the V gene TRBV3-1 (or the pseudogene TRBV3-2); D call uncertain. Germline CDR1 reads LGHDT; CDR2 reads YNNKEL (reference sequence). This CDR3 is 13 amino acids long. V shed 3 bases and J shed 4 bases, with 7 bases lying between them.

As DNA, the CDR3 is TGTGCCAGCAGTCGAACTCCAGATACGCAGTATTTT. As protein: CASSRTPDTQYF. V usage is TRBV6-6 and J usage is TRBJ2-3, with D uncertain. In germline, CDR1 is MNHNY, CDR2 SVGAGI (reference sequence). There are 12 residues in the CDR3. The V gene lost 5 bases and the J gene lost 4 bases, with 7 bases spanning the gap.

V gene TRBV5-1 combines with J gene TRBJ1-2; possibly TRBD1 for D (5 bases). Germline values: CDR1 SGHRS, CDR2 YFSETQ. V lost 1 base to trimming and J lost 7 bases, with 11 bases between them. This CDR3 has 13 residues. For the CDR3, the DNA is TGCGCCAGCAGCTTGTTCGGGGGTGGTGGCTACACCTTC. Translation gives CASSLFGGGGYTF.

The CDR3 sequence: CAWSPLGLTRGNTIYF. For the CDR3, the DNA is TGTGCCTGGAGTCCTTTGGGACTCACACGCGGAAACACCATATATTTT. V gene TRBV30 combines with J gene TRBJ1-3, with D possibly being TRBD1 (5 bases). CDR1 and CDR2 (germline): GTSNPN, SVGIG (reference sequence). CDR3 length equals 16 residues. Trimming pared 2 bases from V and 4 bases from J, leaving 18 bases between.

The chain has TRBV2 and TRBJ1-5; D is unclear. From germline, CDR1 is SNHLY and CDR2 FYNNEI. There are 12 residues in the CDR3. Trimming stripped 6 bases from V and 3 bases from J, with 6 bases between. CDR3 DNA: TGTGCCAGCAGGCCCTACAATCAGCCCCAGCATTTT. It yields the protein CASRPYNQPQHF.